The TCR beta chain described here comes from a study of T cell responses to AZD1222 COVID-19 vaccine. Across the study: Second-dose intervals of approximately 4 or approximately 12 weeks were pooled. General study points: Only a handful of AZD1222 recipients tested seropositive at baseline. White British people made up most donors, females outnumbered males, and clonal diversity was possibly underestimated. Repertoire sampling happened only post peak T cell response.

About this clone itself: The antigen is not known.

J lost 8 bases, V lost 6 bases, and 11 bases had no gene match. Germline CDR1 MNHEY, CDR2 SVGAGI. CDR3 length: 15 residues. Repertoires were generated with immunoSEQ multiplex PCR, while TCRdb's copy carries only in-frame clones and drops some. The sample contains around 160,000 clones, less than 95% of which appear only once. This receptor was taken from an adult in good health. The chain carries TRBV6-5 and TRBJ2-1, with 9 positions matching TRBD2. The source was peripheral blood, collected on day 0 of AZD1222 vaccination. CDR3 in DNA: TGTGCCAGCAGCTTCTCCGGGCTAGCGGGATATGAGCAGTTCTTC. Translating gives CASSFSGLAGYEQFF.